The 21 T cell receptor beta chains below come from one sample, sequenced in a study of T cell repertoires in cytomegalovirus infection. What these receptors recognize is not known. TCRdb re-analysed the reads in MiXCR, keeping a single row per CDR3 protein. The top ten clones hold roughly 12% of a sample with around 900,000 distinct CDR3 sequences, approximately 30% of them seen once. This material consisted of cultured CD8+ T cells from PBMCs, taken from culture after CMV antigen stimulation. The receptors were gathered from a human donor in good health (CMV status not recorded). Some clones in this sample may be carry-over from other donors' samples.

This clonotype was seen more than once but under ten times. This chain connects TRBV12-3 or TRBV12-4 to TRBJ2-3; 12 bases map to TRBD2. The CDR3 contains 18 residues. V lost 3 bases to trimming and J lost 2 bases; unmatched junction nucleotides: 9. The CDR3, as DNA: TGTGCCAGCAGTTTGTGGACTAGCGGGGTCGAATCCACAGATACGCAGTATTTT. Protein product: CASSLWTSGVESTDTQYF.

This clonotype was seen many times. The CDR3: CASSLGQGGYEQYV. In DNA, the CDR3 is TGTGCCAGCAGCTTAGGACAGGGCGGGTACGAGCAGTACGTC. V is TRBV7-2 and J is TRBJ2-7; 7 positions agree with TRBD1. Germline V gives CDR1 SGHTA, CDR2 FQGNSA. V was pared by 1 base and J by 4 bases, with 4 bases of the junction left unmatched. The CDR3 runs 14 residues.

The chain employs TRBV6-1 and TRBJ1-1; D is unresolved. Germline assignment: CDR1 MNHNS and CDR2 SASEGT. V shed 7 bases and J shed 8 bases, with 14 bases lying between them. The CDR3 sequence is 12 residues long. The DNA for the CDR3 is TGTGCCAGCACTGAGGTGGTGGACGAAGCTTTCTTT. It encodes CASTEVVDEAFF.

At least ten counts were recorded for this clonotype. The V call is TRBV6-5, the J call TRBJ1-3, with D uncertain. Per the germline V gene, CDR1 is MNHEY and CDR2 is SVGAGI. This CDR3 region has 15 residues. V lost 2 bases to trimming and J lost 3 bases, with 11 bases between them. The CDR3 DNA reads as TGTGCCAGCAGTTACCTCTCAGGCGGTGGAAACACCATATATTTT. This codes for CASSYLSGGGNTIYF.

This clonotype was seen a few times. This chain uses TRBV7-9 with TRBJ1-2, with D unresolved. CDR3 size: 13 residues. Germline lookup yields CDR1 SEHNR and CDR2 FQNEAQ (reference sequence). The germline V and J ends were trimmed by 5 bases and 7 bases, with 14 bases remaining between them. CDR3 amino acids: CASSPGQTPGYTF. The CDR3 region has the DNA TGTGCCAGCAGCCCCGGCCAGACTCCTGGCTACACCTTC.

Only one count was recorded for this clonotype. The CDR3, as DNA: TGTGCCAGCAGGCCAACGGGGACAGGGGGTTACAATGAGCAGTTCTTC. As protein: CASRPTGTGGYNEQFF. This chain links TRBV6-8 with TRBJ2-1, with 11 bases lining up with TRBD1. The CDR3 contains 16 residues. From germline, CDR1 is MNHGY and CDR2 SAAAGT. J gave up 4 bases and V 6 bases, and 8 bases lay outside the gene matches.

The chain links TRBV4-1 to TRBJ2-7, with D tentatively TRBD2 (5 bases). V was clipped by 1 base and J by 6 bases, with 13 bases between them. The CDR3 extends over 14 amino acids. CDR1 is MGHRA, CDR2 YSYEKL, per germline. The CDR3 DNA reads as TGCGCCAGCAGCCAAGGTCCGGGAACCGGCGAGCAGTACTTC. It is translated as CASSQGPGTGEQYF.

The V call is TRBV6-8, the J call TRBJ2-2, with D perhaps matching TRBD1 or TRBD2 (5 bases each). The V gene's germline CDR1 is MNHGY and CDR2 SAAAGT. V dropped 0 bases and J dropped 7 bases, with 12 bases sitting between them. The CDR3 length is 15 residues. The CDR3 DNA is TGTGCCAGCAGTTACTCGAACCGGGGCCTCGGGGAGCTGTTTTTT. Its translation: CASSYSNRGLGELFF.

V and J are TRBV7-9 and TRBJ2-7; D possibly corresponds to TRBD1 (7 bases). Germline values: CDR1 SEHNR, CDR2 FQNEAQ (reference sequence). CDR3 length: 12 amino acids. Trimming left V 6 bases short and J 5 bases short, with 11 bases between. The CDR3 sequence is CASSPRGDEQYV. CDR3 in DNA: TGTGCCAGCAGTCCCAGGGGGGACGAGCAGTACGTC.

This clonotype was picked up many times. The CDR3 DNA reads TGTGCCAGCAGCGTAAGGTCGGCGGGGGGGGACAACTCCTACAATGAGCAGTTCTTC. It is translated as CASSVRSAGGDNSYNEQFF. The gene calls are TRBV7-6 and TRBJ2-1; 9 bases fit TRBD2. After removal of 5 bases from V and 0 bases from J, the junction contained 14 bases not matched to a gene. The CDR3 is made up of 19 amino acids. The germline CDR1 and CDR2 sequences are SGHVS and FNYEAQ.

The chain recombines TRBV18 with TRBJ2-1; weak D call: TRBD1 (6 bases). Germline CDR1 and CDR2: KGHSH and LQKENI. The germline V and J ends were trimmed by 6 bases and 8 bases, with 20 bases remaining between them. The CDR3 spans 15 residues. The CDR3 DNA reads TGTGCCAGCTCCAACCCCAGGACAGTATCCGATGAGCAGTTCTTC. Encoded protein: CASSNPRTVSDEQFF.

A few counts support this clonotype. The rearrangement uses TRBV6-2 or TRBV6-3 and TRBJ2-1, with 14 bases that match TRBD2. The V segment lost 2 bases and the J segment 0 bases; nucleotides outside the gene matches: 18. CDR1 and CDR2 (germline): MNHEY, SVGEGT. The CDR3 extends over 23 amino acids. In nucleotides, the CDR3 is TGTGCCAGCAGTTACCACCGGGACAGGTACCGGGGACTAGCGGGGGACTCCTACAATGAGCAGTTCTTC. Amino acids: CASSYHRDRYRGLAGDSYNEQFF.

Only a few counts were recorded for this clonotype. The chain combines TRBV29-1 with TRBJ1-2, with D tentatively TRBD1 (6 bases). V gave up 1 base and J gave up 5 bases, with 14 bases separating them. Germline CDR1 SQVTM, CDR2 ANQGSEA. The CDR3 loop spans 14 amino acids. The chain's CDR3 is CSVEVVDRIYGYTF. In nucleotides, the CDR3 is TGCAGCGTTGAAGTTGTGGACAGAATATATGGCTACACCTTC. Combining the CDR3 with reference TRBV29-1 and TRBJ1-2 gives the whole variable domain SAVISQKPSRDICQRGTSLTIQCQVDSQVTMMFWYRQQPGQSLTLIATANQGSEATYESGFVIDKFPISRPNLTFSTLTVSNMSPEDSSIYLCSVEVVDRIYGYTFGSGTRLTVV.

This chain links TRBV27 with TRBJ2-1, with D possibly matching TRBD1 (6 bases). V shed 6 bases and J shed 8 bases, with 14 bases lying between them. This CDR3 is 13 amino acids long. The germline V gene encodes CDR1 MNHEY and CDR2 SMNVEV (reference sequence). The CDR3: CASSKRGWDEQFF. The DNA for the CDR3 is TGTGCCAGCAGCAAAAGGGGGTGGGATGAGCAGTTCTTC.

The chain carries TRBV6-6 and TRBJ2-1; 12 nucleotides line up with TRBD2. Per germline, CDR1 MNHNY and CDR2 SVGAGI (reference sequence). The CDR3 is 17 amino acids. Trimming took 7 bases from V and 2 from J; bases not matched to a gene: 9. CDR3 sequence (DNA): TGTGCCAGCAACCACCCTCTAGCGGGGGGGACCTACAATGAGCAGTTCTTC. This encodes CASNHPLAGGTYNEQFF.

This clonotype was detected only a few times. This chain links TRBV3-1 with TRBJ1-5; D call uncertain. CDR1 is LGHDT and CDR2 is YNNKEL in the germline V gene (reference sequence). Trimming left V 1 base short and J 4 bases short, with 11 bases between. This CDR3 has 15 amino acids. CDR3 coding DNA: TGTGCCAGCAGCCAAGTTGTAGGGTCGAATCAGCCCCAGCATTTT. Protein product: CASSQVVGSNQPQHF.

This rearrangement joins TRBV20-1 to TRBJ2-5, with a possible D match to TRBD2 (7 bases). The CDR3 has 14 residues. The V and J ends lost 2 bases and 3 bases respectively, with 13 bases between them. Germline V gives CDR1 DFQATT, CDR2 SNEGSKA (reference sequence). CDR3 sequence: CSARPRGAEETQYF. CDR3 DNA sequence: TGCAGTGCTAGACCCCGGGGGGCTGAAGAGACCCAGTACTTC.

Concerning this clonotype: A read error may produce the germline difference seen at one junction end. This sequence joins TRBV4-1 and TRBJ1-1; D gene ambiguous. Germline loops: CDR1 MGHRA, CDR2 YSYEKL. The CDR3 loop spans 15 amino acids. The CDR3 is CANSQVPWPDTEAFF. In DNA form, the CDR3 reads TGCGCCAACAGCCAAGTCCCCTGGCCGGACACTGAAGCTTTCTTT.

V is TRBV12-3 or TRBV12-4 and J is TRBJ1-2; TRBD1 matches at 7 bases. Trimming at V came to 1 base and at J to 7 bases, leaving 12 bases not matched to a gene. CDR3 size: 16 residues. The CDR3 coding sequence is TGTGCCAGCAGTTTAGTGGGTCAACTGGGACAGTCTGGCTACACCTTC. This sequence encodes CASSLVGQLGQSGYTF.

The table lists this clonotype with many counts. DNA of the CDR3: TGTGCCAGCAGCTTACAGGGACTAGCGGGGAGGAGCTCCTACAATGAGCAGTTCTTC. As protein: CASSLQGLAGRSSYNEQFF. The gene calls are TRBV7-9 and TRBJ2-1; 13 nucleotides match TRBD2. CDR3 length: 19 amino acids. In germline, CDR1 is SEHNR, CDR2 FQNEAQ (reference sequence). Trimming cost V 2 bases and J 0 bases; bases outside gene matches: 7.

The chain employs TRBV27 and TRBJ1-1; possibly TRBD1 for D (5 bases). Germline loops: CDR1 MNHEY, CDR2 SMNVEV (reference sequence). V was cut by 8 bases and J by 11 bases, with 27 bases left in between. The CDR3 spans 15 residues. In DNA, the CDR3 is TGTGCCAGCGGCCCCGGGGGGGGGAGCGTTTGGGGGGCTTTCTTT. This gives the protein CASGPGGGSVWGAFF.